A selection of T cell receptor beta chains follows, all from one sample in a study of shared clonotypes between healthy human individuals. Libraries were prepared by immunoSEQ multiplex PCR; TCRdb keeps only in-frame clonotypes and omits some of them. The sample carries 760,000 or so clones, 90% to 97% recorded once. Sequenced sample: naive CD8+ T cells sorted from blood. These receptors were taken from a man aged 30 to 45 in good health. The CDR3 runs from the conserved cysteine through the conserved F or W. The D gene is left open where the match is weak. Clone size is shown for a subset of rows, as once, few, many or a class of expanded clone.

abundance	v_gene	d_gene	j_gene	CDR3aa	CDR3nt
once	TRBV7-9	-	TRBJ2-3	CASTPTAGEEPDTQYF	TGTGCCAGCACTCCGACCGCCGGGGAGGAGCCAGATACGCAGTATTTT
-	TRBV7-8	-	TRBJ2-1	CASSLPDVLPESKNPYNEQFF	TGTGCCAGCAGCTTACCCGATGTTTTACCCGAGAGCAAAAATCCCTACAATGAGCAGTTCTTC
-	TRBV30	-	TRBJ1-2	CAWSAVRADYGYTF	TGTGCCTGGAGCGCTGTCCGGGCGGATTATGGCTACACCTTC
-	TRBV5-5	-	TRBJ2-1	CASHPQDPNEQFF	TGTGCCAGCCATCCACAGGACCCCAATGAGCAGTTCTTC
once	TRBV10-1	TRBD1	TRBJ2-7	CASSDTGAPYEQYF	TGCGCCAGCAGTGACACAGGGGCGCCCTACGAGCAGTACTTC
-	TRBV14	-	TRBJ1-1	CASSLSGGFHTEAFF	TGTGCCAGCAGCCTCTCCGGGGGGTTTCATACTGAAGCTTTCTTT
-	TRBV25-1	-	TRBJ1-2	CASSAYEGYTF	TGTGCCAGCAGTGCCTACGAAGGCTACACCTTC
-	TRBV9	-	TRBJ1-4	CASSAGPEKLFF	TGTGCCAGCAGCGCCGGACCGGAAAAACTGTTTTTT
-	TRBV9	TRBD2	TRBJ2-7	CASSETGTSGYEQYF	TGTGCCAGCAGCGAAACCGGGACTAGCGGATACGAGCAGTACTTC
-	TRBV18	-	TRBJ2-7	CASSPQGAQASLGNEQYF	TGTGCCAGCTCACCACAAGGGGCCCAGGCCTCCTTGGGGAACGAGCAGTACTTC
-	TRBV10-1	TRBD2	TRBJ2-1	CASSEASGSPGGQFF	TGCGCCAGCAGTGAAGCCAGCGGGAGTCCCGGTGGGCAGTTCTTC
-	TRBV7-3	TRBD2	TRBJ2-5	CASSLTGGEETQYF	TGTGCCAGCAGCTTAACCGGGGGGGAAGAGACCCAGTACTTC
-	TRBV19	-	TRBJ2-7	CASSIAGSPMYEQYF	TGTGCCAGTAGTATTGCCGGGAGCCCCATGTACGAGCAGTACTTC
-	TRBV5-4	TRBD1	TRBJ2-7	CASTDRDRDEQYF	TGTGCCAGTACCGACAGGGATAGGGACGAGCAGTACTTC
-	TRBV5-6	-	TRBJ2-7	CASSLSAAYEQYF	TGTGCCAGCAGCTTGTCGGCAGCCTACGAGCAGTACTTC
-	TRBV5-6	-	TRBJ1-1	CASSSTWGETEAFF	TGTGCCAGCAGCTCCACTTGGGGGGAGACTGAAGCTTTCTTT
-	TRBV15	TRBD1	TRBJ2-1	CATSRGQGKNNEQFF	TGTGCCACCAGCAGGGGACAGGGGAAAAACAATGAGCAGTTCTTC
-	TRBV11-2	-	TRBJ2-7	CASSLDTPEQYF	TGTGCCAGCAGCTTAGACACGCCCGAGCAGTACTTC
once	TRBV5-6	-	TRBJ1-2	CASSHGTQKFYGYTF	TGTGCCAGCAGTCATGGGACACAGAAGTTTTATGGCTACACCTTC
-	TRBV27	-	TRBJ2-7	CASSFTENYEQYF	TGTGCCAGCAGTTTTACCGAGAACTACGAGCAGTACTTC
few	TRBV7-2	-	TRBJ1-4	CASSYRQPNEKLFF	TGTGCCAGCAGCTACCGACAGCCTAATGAAAAACTGTTTTTT
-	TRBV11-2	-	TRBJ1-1	CASSLAGTEAFF	TGTGCCAGCAGCTTAGCCGGGACTGAAGCTTTCTTT
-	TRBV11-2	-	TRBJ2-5	CASSHLVSQETQYF	TGTGCCAGCAGCCATCTGGTGTCTCAAGAGACCCAGTACTTC
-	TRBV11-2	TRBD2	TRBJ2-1	CASSLALAGTNEQFF	TGTGCCAGCAGCTTAGCACTAGCGGGAACCAATGAGCAGTTCTTC
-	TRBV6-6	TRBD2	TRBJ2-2	CASSYLAGNTGELFF	TGTGCCAGCAGTTACCTAGCGGGAAACACCGGGGAGCTGTTTTTT
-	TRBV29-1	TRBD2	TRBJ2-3	CSVEETSGGTDTQYF	TGCAGCGTTGAAGAAACTAGCGGGGGCACAGATACGCAGTATTTT
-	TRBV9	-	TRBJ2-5	CASSLEGGETQYF	TGTGCCAGCTCCTTAGAGGGGGGAGAGACCCAGTACTTC
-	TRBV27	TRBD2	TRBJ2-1	CASSPGLAGVNEQFF	TGTGCCAGCAGCCCAGGACTAGCGGGAGTCAATGAGCAGTTCTTC
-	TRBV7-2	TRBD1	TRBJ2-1	CASNSGDRDYNEQFF	TGTGCCAGCAACTCCGGGGACAGGGACTACAATGAGCAGTTCTTC
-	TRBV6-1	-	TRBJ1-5	CASSEAPMGGWQPQHF	TGTGCCAGCAGTGAAGCGCCTATGGGGGGGTGGCAGCCCCAGCATTTT
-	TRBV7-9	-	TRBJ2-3	CASRAEYTQYF	TGTGCCAGCAGGGCAGAATATACGCAGTATTTT
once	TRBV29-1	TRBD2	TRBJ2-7	CSVNSGRLGEQYF	TGCAGCGTGAATAGCGGGAGGTTAGGCGAGCAGTACTTC
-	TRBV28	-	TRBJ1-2	CASSFGRTYGYTF	TGTGCCAGCAGTTTTGGGAGAACCTATGGCTACACCTTC
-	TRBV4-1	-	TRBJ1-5	CASSQDIFGENQPQHF	TGCGCCAGCAGCCAAGATATCTTCGGTGAAAATCAGCCCCAGCATTTT
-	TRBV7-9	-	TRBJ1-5	CASSLDTQPQHF	TGTGCCAGCAGCTTAGATACTCAGCCCCAGCATTTT
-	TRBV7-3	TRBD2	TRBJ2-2	CASSHQREGLAGELFF	TGTGCCAGCAGCCACCAGCGGGAGGGGTTAGCCGGGGAGCTGTTTTTT
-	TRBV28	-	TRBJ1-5	CASSSGDYQPQHF	TGTGCCAGCAGTTCCGGGGATTATCAGCCCCAGCATTTT
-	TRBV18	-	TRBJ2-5	CASSDLLEQETQYF	TGTGCCAGCTCTGACCTCCTGGAGCAAGAGACCCAGTACTTC
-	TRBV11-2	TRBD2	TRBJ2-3	CASSILAGTSGADTQYF	TGTGCCAGCAGCATACTTGCCGGGACTAGCGGCGCAGATACGCAGTATTTT
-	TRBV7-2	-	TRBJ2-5	CASNLGPSETQYF	TGTGCCAGCAACCTAGGTCCATCAGAGACCCAGTACTTC
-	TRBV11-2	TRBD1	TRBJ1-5	CASSRGTANQPQHF	TGTGCCAGCAGCCGCGGGACAGCTAATCAGCCCCAGCATTTT
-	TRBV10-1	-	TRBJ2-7	CASRSGTNVNEQYF	TGCGCCAGCAGGTCGGGGACGAACGTCAACGAGCAGTACTTC
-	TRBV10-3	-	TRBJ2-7	CAIGEGGHYEQYF	TGTGCCATCGGGGAGGGGGGGCACTACGAGCAGTACTTC
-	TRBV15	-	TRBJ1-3	CATSAPRDGSGNTIYF	TGTGCCACCAGTGCCCCTCGGGATGGGTCTGGAAACACCATATATTTT
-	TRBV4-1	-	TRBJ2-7	CASSQSTVYYEQYF	TGCGCCAGCAGCCAGTCAACAGTTTACTACGAGCAGTACTTC
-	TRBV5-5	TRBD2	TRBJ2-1	CASSFSGRSNEQFF	TGTGCCAGCAGCTTTAGCGGGAGATCGAATGAGCAGTTCTTC
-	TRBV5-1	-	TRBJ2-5	CASIPAPLLQPQETQYF	TGCGCCAGCATTCCCGCCCCCCTACTACAACCTCAAGAGACCCAGTACTTC
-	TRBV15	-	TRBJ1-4	CATSTTRAANEKLFF	TGTGCCACCAGCACCACAAGAGCGGCGAATGAAAAACTGTTTTTT
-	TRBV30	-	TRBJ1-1	CAWSGRGGTEAFF	TGTGCCTGGAGTGGCCGGGGGGGGACTGAAGCTTTCTTT
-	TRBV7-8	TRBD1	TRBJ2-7	CAAGTGSGEQYF	TGTGCGGCCGGGACAGGGTCAGGCGAGCAGTACTTC
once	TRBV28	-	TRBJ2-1	CASSLGSDLGNEQFF	TGTGCCAGCAGTCTCGGGTCCGATCTTGGAAATGAGCAGTTCTTC
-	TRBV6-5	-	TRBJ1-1	CASTQTGEAFF	TGTGCCAGCACCCAGACTGGGGAAGCTTTCTTT
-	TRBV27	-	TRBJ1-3	CASSPLSPPLAENTIYF	TGTGCCAGCAGTCCCCTAAGCCCGCCATTGGCGGAAAACACCATATATTTT
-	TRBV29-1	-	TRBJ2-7	CSVQGTSVPSYEQYF	TGCAGCGTTCAGGGGACATCCGTCCCATCCTACGAGCAGTACTTC
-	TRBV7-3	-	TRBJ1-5	CASSRTRDSNQPQHF	TGTGCCAGCAGCCGGACACGAGATAGCAATCAGCCCCAGCATTTT
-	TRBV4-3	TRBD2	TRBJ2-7	CASSQGRAGAQYEQYF	TGCGCCAGCAGCCAAGGTCGAGCGGGGGCCCAATACGAGCAGTACTTC
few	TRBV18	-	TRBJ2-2	CASSSGNTGELFF	TGTGCCAGCTCATCCGGTAACACCGGGGAGCTGTTTTTT